This TCR beta chain was documented in a study of blood T cell dynamics during melanoma immunotherapy. Study information: Patients with metastatic melanoma got pembrolizumab or nivolumab-ipilimumab as first-line care.

DNA loading was fixed at roughly 0.35 ug for all bulk PBMC samples. Libraries were prepared by immunoSEQ multiplex PCR; TCRdb keeps only in-frame clonotypes and omits some of them. This sample has about 19,000 clones, with roughly nine tenths found just once. The time point is: week 3, after first cycle of checkpoint inhibitor. The CDR3 has 13 amino acids. Germline CDR1 and CDR2: MDHEN and SYDVKM. Between the trimmed V and J ends, which lost 6 bases and 3 bases, there was a span of 11 bases. The source of this sequence is a human donor with melanoma. The rearrangement joins TRBV28 to TRBJ1-1; weak D call: TRBD1 (5 bases). The input for sequencing was blood, taken from a patient treated with checkpoint blockade. CDR3 sequence (DNA): TGTGCCAGCAGATTGGGGGGGGACACTGAAGCTTTCTTT. It translates to CASRLGGDTEAFF.